This T cell receptor beta chain comes out of a study of cytomegalovirus exposure and HLA in healthy donors. Only a few counts were recorded for this clone. What it binds is unknown. Germline assignment: CDR1 SNHLY and CDR2 FYNNEI. The CDR3 is 13 amino acids. The ends were cut back, 7 bases at V and 6 bases at J, with 12 bases in the middle. General study points: Most TCR sequences proved rare, with some public TCRs found in many donors.

Sequencing was performed with immunoSEQ multiplex PCR; in TCRdb, only in-frame clones are kept and a portion is missing. In the table there are fewer than 150,000 clones, more than 75% of which are singletons. J is TRBJ2-2 and V is TRBV2, with D maybe TRBD2 (5 bases). The TCR was taken from a man between 18 and 29 years old in good health and CMV-seronegative. Sequencing used PBMCs. CDR3 DNA sequence: TGTGCCAGCAACAGAGGACTTGCCGGGGAGCTGTTTTTT. Protein: CASNRGLAGELFF.